The 22 T cell receptor beta chains reported below all come from one sample, sequenced in a study of shared clonotypes between healthy human individuals (dated by TCRdb to about 2020). CD8 naive samples were CD45RO-negative cells positively selected for CCR7, giving a CD45RA+CCR7+ population that excluded TemRA cells. To prepare the library, the immunoSEQ multiplex PCR assay was applied. The immuneACCESS repertoire file appears here via TCRdb, limited to in-frame rearrangements. These files lack a portion of the clones; in checked studies, under half of the deficit traces to unresolved V genes, and the cause of the others is not known. The sample data list some 2,100,000 clones, and around 93% of these were observed just once. The leading ten clones occupy around 1.7% of the sample. Sequenced material: naive CD8+ T cells from PBMCs. Per the publication, the cell subset or site label means: CD45RA+CCR7+. The origin of the receptors is a man in his late teens or twenties in good health. Some clones in this sample may be carry-over from other donors' samples.

With respect to this clone: The same CDR3 can be traced to other DNA sequences in this sample. J is TRBJ2-5 and V is TRBV6-6, with D perhaps matching TRBD1 or TRBD2 (7 bases each). The V gene lost 0 bases and the J gene lost 4 bases, with 12 bases spanning the gap. Germline V gives CDR1 MNHNY, CDR2 SVGAGI (reference sequence). The CDR3 covers 15 residues. CDR3 protein: CASSYSRGGGETQYF. For the CDR3, the DNA is TGTGCCAGCAGTTACTCCAGGGGGGGAGGAGAGACCCAGTACTTC.

V is TRBV28 and J is TRBJ2-6, with a weak D call TRBD2 (5 bases). The CDR3 is made up of 17 amino acids. CDR1 is MDHEN and CDR2 is SYDVKM in the germline V gene. V was pared by 3 bases and J by 1 base, with 13 bases between. CDR3 region: CASSLGGGWSGANVLTF. In DNA form, the CDR3 reads TGTGCCAGCAGTTTGGGCGGCGGGTGGTCTGGGGCCAACGTCCTGACTTTC.

This chain links TRBV15 with TRBJ2-1, with D perhaps given as TRBD1 or TRBD2 (6 bases each). Trimming shortened V by 3 bases and J by 9 bases, and 21 bases separated the two germline ends. The CDR3 runs 16 residues. Looked up from germline, CDR1 is LNHNV and CDR2 is YYDKDF (reference sequence). The CDR3 sequence: CATSRGLEGVRVEQFF. In nucleotides, the CDR3 is TGTGCCACCAGCAGGGGTCTGGAGGGGGTAAGGGTTGAGCAGTTCTTC.

V and J are TRBV4-2 and TRBJ1-2; D not certain. Trimming shortened V by 0 bases and J by 4 bases, and 12 bases separated the two germline ends. The germline gives CDR1 LGHNA, CDR2 YNFKEQ. The length of the CDR3 is 15 residues. The CDR3, as DNA: TGTGCCAGCAGCCAAGAGTCTTCCTGGGCCTATGGCTACACCTTC. It codes for CASSQESSWAYGYTF.

A few counts support this clone. The CDR3 spells CASSQDRGRMNTEAFF. Here the CDR3 DNA reads TGCGCCAGCAGCCAAGATCGGGGGCGGATGAACACTGAAGCTTTCTTT. The rearrangement links TRBV4-3 to TRBJ1-1, with D tentatively TRBD1 (6 bases). This CDR3 spans 16 amino acids. Germline values: CDR1 LGHNA, CDR2 YSLEER. V was pared by 0 bases and J by 0 bases, with 11 bases between.

This clone has only a few counts. The V gene is TRBV2, the J gene TRBJ1-5; D uncertain. CDR1 is SNHLY, CDR2 FYNNEI, per germline. CDR3 length: 13 residues. The V gene lost 1 base and the J gene lost 5 bases, with 6 bases spanning the gap. DNA for the CDR3: TGTGCCAGCAGTGAAGGGTATTATCAGCCCCAGCATTTT. The encoded protein is CASSEGYYQPQHF.

The chain has TRBV15 and TRBJ2-2; D perhaps matches TRBD1 (6 bases). The CDR3 loop spans 21 amino acids. V dropped 0 bases and J dropped 3 bases, with 26 bases sitting between them. The germline V gene has CDR1 LNHNV and CDR2 YYDKDF (reference sequence). The chain's CDR3 is CATSRDPGVLDSEVYTGELFF. The CDR3 bases are TGTGCCACCAGCAGAGATCCCGGAGTTCTGGACAGCGAAGTTTACACCGGGGAGCTGTTTTTT.

Notes on this clone: This CDR3 is also generated by other DNA sequences in the sample. V usage is TRBV6-5 and J usage is TRBJ2-3; 8 bases are shared with TRBD2. V dropped 3 bases and J dropped 0; count of bases not matched to a gene: 2. The CDR3 spans 15 residues. The germline V gene has CDR1 MNHEY and CDR2 SVGAGI. Here the CDR3 DNA reads TGTGCCAGCAGTTATAGCGGGACGAGCACAGATACGCAGTATTTT. Translating gives CASSYSGTSTDTQYF.

The CDR3 sequence: CASSLAPATLKGPLHF. Written as DNA, the CDR3 is TGTGCCAGCAGCTTAGCCCCGGCCACCCTCAAGGGGCCCCTCCACTTT. This chain joins TRBV7-4 and TRBJ1-6; D might be TRBD1 (5 bases). V was shortened by 0 bases and J by 13 bases, with 19 bases between the two germline ends. Germline V CDR1 and CDR2: SGHVT, SQSDAQ. This CDR3 comprises 16 residues.

The chain is built from TRBV27 and TRBJ2-7; 8 bases match TRBD1. Trimming took 6 bases from V and 3 from J; bases not matched to a gene: 13. This CDR3 has 16 residues. The germline gives CDR1 MNHEY, CDR2 SMNVEV (reference sequence). CDR3 amino acids: CASSPQSRTGNYEQYF. In DNA, the CDR3 is TGTGCCAGCAGCCCTCAAAGTAGGACAGGGAACTACGAGCAGTACTTC.

This clone was detected only once. The chain has TRBV7-9 and TRBJ2-7, with D possibly matching TRBD2 (6 bases). Trimming removed 1 base at V and 2 bases at J, with 21 bases between. From germline, CDR1 is SEHNR and CDR2 FQNEAQ (reference sequence). This CDR3 is 18 amino acids long. The CDR3 region is CASSLGSPAGTFTYEQYF. In nucleotides, the CDR3 is TGTGCCAGCAGCTTAGGGTCCCCCGCCGGGACTTTTACCTACGAGCAGTACTTC.

The chain combines TRBV18 with TRBJ2-7; 7 nucleotides align to TRBD1. V dropped 3 bases and J dropped 6; count of bases not matched to a gene: 8. CDR3 length equals 14 residues. The V gene's germline CDR1 is KGHSH and CDR2 LQKENI. The CDR3 sequence: CASSPGTAVPEQYF. CDR3 nucleotides: TGTGCCAGCTCACCCGGGACAGCAGTCCCCGAGCAGTACTTC.

The V gene is TRBV6-4, the J gene TRBJ1-1; D is undetermined. CDR1 and CDR2 from the germline V gene are MRHNA and SNTAGT. CDR3 length: 15 residues. Trimming took off 3 bases at V and 3 bases at J, with 14 bases between the two ends. CDR3 region: CASSEPFVGYTEAFF. The CDR3 DNA reads TGTGCCAGCAGTGAGCCCTTTGTAGGATACACTGAAGCTTTCTTT.

This chain joins TRBV18 and TRBJ1-1; a possible D gene is TRBD1 (5 bases). The germline CDR1 and CDR2 sequences are KGHSH and LQKENI. V lost 3 bases to trimming and J lost 7 bases, with 18 bases between them. The CDR3 spans 15 residues. CDR3 DNA sequence: TGTGCCAGCTCACCTCAAAGAGACAGAGGCGGTGAAGCTTTCTTT. It is translated as CASSPQRDRGGEAFF.

As for this clone: Other nucleotide sequences from this sample produce the same CDR3. The chain joins TRBV7-9 to TRBJ2-1; no firm D call. The germline V gene encodes CDR1 SEHNR and CDR2 FQNEAQ (reference sequence). V lost 1 base and J lost 7, with 5 bases in between. This CDR3 has 12 residues. CDR3 DNA sequence: TGTGCCAGCAGCTTAGTAGAGAATGAGCAGTTCTTC. Encoded protein: CASSLVENEQFF.

The sample holds one count of this clone. The identical CDR3 is also encoded by other nucleotide sequences in the sample. V is TRBV27 and J is TRBJ2-7; no reliable D call. The CDR3 contains 13 residues. CDR1 and CDR2 (germline): MNHEY, SMNVEV (reference sequence). V lost 3 bases and J lost 2, with 8 bases in between. CDR3 coding DNA: TGTGCCAGCAGTTTCGGTCAAGCCTACGAGCAGTACTTC. It is translated as CASSFGQAYEQYF.

This chain uses TRBV9 with TRBJ1-4; TRBD1 is a possible D gene (5 bases). Trimming took off 3 bases at V and 7 bases at J, with 10 bases between the two ends. Per germline, CDR1 SGDLS and CDR2 YYNGEE. The CDR3 consists of 13 residues. The CDR3 spells CASSDRGPEKLFF. The CDR3 bases are TGTGCCAGCAGCGATAGGGGTCCTGAAAAACTGTTTTTT.

In regard to this clone: This sample also contains other DNA sequences that code for the same CDR3. CDR3 region: CASSPTGGSYEQYF. In DNA form, the CDR3 reads TGTGCCAGCAGCCCCACCGGGGGCTCCTACGAGCAGTACTTC. The rearrangement links TRBV7-9 to TRBJ2-7; the D gene is possibly TRBD2 (6 bases). This CDR3 has 14 residues. CDR1 and CDR2 (germline): SEHNR, FQNEAQ (reference sequence). Trimming removed 5 bases from V and 0 bases from J, with 11 bases in between.

The V call is TRBV7-9, the J call TRBJ2-7, with D uncertain. V gave up 2 bases and J gave up 1 base, with 12 bases separating them. The length of the CDR3 is 15 residues. In germline, CDR1 is SEHNR, CDR2 FQNEAQ (reference sequence). CDR3 DNA: TGTGCCAGCAGCTTATCCGTAGCCTTGTCCTACGAGCAGTACTTC. Protein sequence: CASSLSVALSYEQYF. The entire variable domain, with the rest obtained from reference TRBV7-9 and TRBJ2-7, is as follows: DTGVSQNPRHKITKRGQNVTFRCDPISEHNRLYWYRQTLGQGPEFLTYFQNEAQLEKSRLLSDRFSAERPKGSFSTLEIQRTEQGDSAMYLCASSLSVALSYEQYFGPGTRLTVT.

The chain couples TRBV7-8 to TRBJ2-7; 7 bases map to TRBD1. Looked up from germline, CDR1 is SGHVS and CDR2 is FQNEAQ. The junction had 7 bases not matched to a gene; V was cut back by 5 bases and J by 0 bases. This CDR3 is built from 15 residues. CDR3 nucleotides: TGTGCCAGCAGCCTCCGGGACAGCAGCTCCTACGAGCAGTACTTC. It is translated as CASSLRDSSSYEQYF.

This rearrangement joins TRBV25-1 to TRBJ1-3; D gene unclear. V was cut by 2 bases and J by 4 bases, with 0 bases left in between. CDR1 is MGHDK, CDR2 SYGVNS, per germline. The CDR3 runs to 11 residues. The CDR3 DNA reads TGTGCCAGCAGTGAAGGAAACACCATATATTTT. It specifies CASSEGNTIYF.

This rearrangement joins TRBV27 to TRBJ2-7, with D uncertain. CDR1 MNHEY and CDR2 SMNVEV come from the germline V gene (reference sequence). Trimming took 6 bases from V and 7 from J, leaving 22 bases between them. The CDR3 length is 15 residues. The CDR3 DNA reads TGTGCCAGCAGGCCTAGGTCAGACCTCTCTACAGAGCAGTACTTC. Translated, it gives CASRPRSDLSTEQYF.